The 21 T cell receptor beta chains in this list originate from one sample, sequenced in a study of OX40 agonist ivuxolimab in advanced cancers. Sequenced by immunoSEQ multiplex PCR; TCRdb stores in-frame clones only, minus some. The top ten hold 2% to 3% of the sample, which has about 50,000 clones, approximately 79% seen once. The input for sequencing was CD4+ or CD8+ T cells sorted from blood, taken in a trial of the OX40 agonist ivuxolimab. Receptors originate from an adult with an advanced solid tumor such as melanoma, head and neck, liver or kidney cancer.

The chain joins TRBV28 to TRBJ1-5, with D possibly TRBD1 on 6 matching bases. The CDR3 is 13 amino acids. CDR1 is MDHEN and CDR2 is SYDVKM in the germline V gene. Trimming left V 6 bases short and J 3 bases short, with 9 bases between. The CDR3, as DNA: TGTGCCAGCAGCAGGGGAGACAATCAGCCCCAGCATTTT. Translating it yields CASSRGDNQPQHF.

This sequence joins TRBV4-2 and TRBJ2-5, with D perhaps TRBD2 (5 bases). Trimming stripped 1 base from V and 5 bases from J, with 20 bases between. Germline lookup yields CDR1 LGHNA and CDR2 YNFKEQ. The CDR3 extends over 17 amino acids. CDR3 amino acids: CASSQGFQAKGEETQYF. DNA for the CDR3: TGTGCCAGCAGCCAAGGATTCCAGGCTAAGGGAGAGGAGACCCAGTACTTC.

The gene calls are TRBV29-1 and TRBJ2-1; weak D call: TRBD1 (7 bases). The CDR3 spans 14 residues. V dropped 7 bases and J dropped 1 base, with 14 bases sitting between them. Per the germline V gene, CDR1 is SQVTM and CDR2 is ANQGSEA. Here the CDR3 reads CSAGGTESYNEQFF. The CDR3 bases are TGCAGCGCCGGAGGGACAGAGTCCTACAATGAGCAGTTCTTC.

In this sample, this clone turned up a few times. The chain is built from TRBV21-1 and TRBJ2-2; the DNA was not compared with TRBD2, the D call given in the table. TRBV21-1 is a pseudogene segment. The CDR3 contains 19 residues. In DNA, the CDR3 is TGTGCCAGCAGCAAGGGCGGGAGTCCAGGAGGGGGACACACCGGGGAGCTGTTTTTT. This gives the protein CASSKGGSPGGGHTGELFF.

The chain combines TRBV18 with TRBJ1-1, with D unresolved. Looked up from germline, CDR1 is KGHSH and CDR2 is LQKENI. The length of the CDR3 is 13 residues. Trimming pared 6 bases from V and 8 bases from J, leaving 16 bases between. Written as DNA, the CDR3 is TGTGCCAGCTCCCTCCAAAGGCCAGCAGAAGCTTTCTTT. Translating gives CASSLQRPAEAFF.

V gene TRBV27 combines with J gene TRBJ2-7; tentatively, D is TRBD2 (5 bases). Germline lookup yields CDR1 MNHEY and CDR2 SMNVEV (reference sequence). Trimming pared 8 bases from V and 9 bases from J, leaving 14 bases between. The CDR3 has 11 amino acids. This CDR3 is CASCPFAGQYF. The CDR3 DNA sequence: TGTGCCAGCTGCCCTTTTGCGGGGCAGTACTTC.

This chain links TRBV5-4 with TRBJ2-3; the D is unclear. Germline values: CDR1 SGHNT, CDR2 YYREEE (reference sequence). Trimming took 5 bases from V and 3 from J, leaving 13 bases between them. There are 14 residues in the CDR3. CDR3 in amino acids: CASSSPGETDTQYF. CDR3 bases: TGTGCCAGCAGTTCGCCAGGTGAAACAGATACGCAGTATTTT.

V usage is TRBV5-1 and J usage is TRBJ2-2; 10 nucleotides align to TRBD2. This CDR3 has 16 amino acids. The J segment lost 1 base and the V segment lost 6 bases, leaving 6 bases of the junction unmatched. CDR1 SGHRS and CDR2 YFSETQ come from the germline V gene. The CDR3 loop reads CASKASGGLNTGELFF. The CDR3 DNA is TGCGCCAGCAAGGCTAGCGGGGGACTGAACACCGGGGAGCTGTTTTTT.

The V gene is TRBV19, the J gene TRBJ1-4; D is undetermined. This CDR3 is 16 amino acids long. V lost 4 bases and J 0 bases, leaving 12 bases between the germline ends. Germline-derived CDR1 and CDR2 are LNHDA and SQIVND (reference sequence). CDR3 in DNA: TGTGCCAGTAGTACTGGTCGAGACACAACTAATGAAAAACTGTTTTTT. Amino acid sequence: CASSTGRDTTNEKLFF.

This clone was seen a few times. V and J are TRBV19 and TRBJ2-7, with D hard to call. Germline CDR1 LNHDA, CDR2 SQIVND (reference sequence). The CDR3 runs to 13 residues. V lost 10 bases, J lost 6 bases, and 19 bases lay in between. This CDR3 reads CATAKGWAREQYF. The CDR3 coding sequence is TGTGCCACCGCAAAGGGCTGGGCTCGCGAGCAGTACTTC.

This rearrangement joins TRBV5-6 to TRBJ2-3; D unresolved. Germline V gene data show CDR1 as SGHDT and CDR2 as YYEEEE. With 3 bases removed from V and 10 bases from J, the gap between germline ends came to 15 bases. This CDR3 is 13 amino acids long. CDR3 region: CASSSDRRSAQYF. The CDR3 region has the DNA TGTGCCAGCAGCTCCGACCGACGGTCCGCGCAGTATTTT.

The sample holds a few counts of this clone. The rearrangement joins TRBV6-5 to TRBJ2-2; the match to TRBD2 covers 12 bases. CDR3 size: 16 residues. Germline lookup yields CDR1 MNHEY and CDR2 SVGAGI. J gave up 5 bases and V 2 bases, and 3 bases lay outside the gene matches. In DNA form, the CDR3 reads TGTGCCAGCAGTTACCGAACTAGCGGGGGGACCGGGGAGCTGTTTTTT. Encoded protein: CASSYRTSGGTGELFF.

This chain links TRBV6-6 with TRBJ1-1; possibly TRBD1 for D (5 bases). Germline V gives CDR1 MNHNY, CDR2 SVGAGI (reference sequence). V lost 3 bases and J 5 bases, leaving 13 bases between the germline ends. The CDR3 contains 14 residues. The CDR3 sequence: CASSYRGDSTEAFF. CDR3 DNA: TGTGCCAGCAGTTATAGGGGCGATAGTACTGAAGCTTTCTTT.

The chain uses TRBV10-1 and TRBJ2-1, with 9 bases fitting TRBD2. V gave up 0 bases and J gave up 6 bases; unmatched junction bases: 9. The CDR3 runs to 17 residues. From germline, CDR1 is WNHNN and CDR2 SYGVQD (reference sequence). The CDR3 DNA reads TGCGCCAGCAGTGAGTCGCAGACTAGCGGCCCATTCAATGAGCAGTTCTTC. It encodes CASSESQTSGPFNEQFF.

The J gene is TRBJ1-2, the V gene TRBV18; a weak D match, TRBD1 (6 bases). Germline lookup yields CDR1 KGHSH and CDR2 LQKENI. The CDR3 has 15 amino acids. Trimming stripped 2 bases from V and 2 bases from J, with 12 bases between. The CDR3 loop reads CASSPVKQGNYGYTF. In nucleotides, the CDR3 is TGTGCCAGCTCACCAGTAAAACAGGGCAACTATGGCTACACCTTC.

The chain has TRBV5-5 and TRBJ2-1; a possible D gene is TRBD2 (6 bases). Deletions cut 4 bases from V and 7 bases from J, with 18 bases between. CDR3 length equals 15 residues. Per germline, CDR1 SGHKS and CDR2 YYEKEE (reference sequence). CDR3 DNA sequence: TGTGCCAGCAGCACGACCGGGACTGAGTCTAATGAGCAGTTCTTC. It is translated as CASSTTGTESNEQFF.

The gene calls are TRBV7-2 and TRBJ1-6; D is unresolved. Germline V CDR1 and CDR2: SGHTA, FQGNSA. Trimming left V 2 bases short and J 6 bases short, with 11 bases between. The CDR3 consists of 15 residues. The CDR3, as DNA: TGTGCCAGCAGCTTATGGGGAGAGGGTAATTCACCCCTCCACTTT. This sequence encodes CASSLWGEGNSPLHF.

As DNA, the CDR3 is TGTGCCAGCAGCTCTAGCGGGGGATTCTACGAGCAGTACTTC. Residues: CASSSSGGFYEQYF. The rearrangement uses TRBV11-2 and TRBJ2-7; TRBD2 aligns across 10 bases. V shed 4 bases and J 3 bases; nucleotides not matched to a gene: 3. Germline loops: CDR1 SGHAT, CDR2 FQNNGV. The CDR3 is 14 residues long.

This clone was seen once. The chain joins TRBV7-7 to TRBJ2-3; 15 positions match TRBD2. The V gene's germline CDR1 is SSHAT and CDR2 FNYEAQ (reference sequence). The CDR3 is made up of 18 amino acids. With V trimmed by 5 bases and J by 2 bases, 8 bases remained unmatched. CDR3 DNA: TGTGCCAGCAGCCAGGGACTAGCGGGGGGCCCCTTCACAGATACGCAGTATTTT. Translated: CASSQGLAGGPFTDTQYF.

The genes are TRBV7-9 and TRBJ1-3; D gene ambiguous. Germline CDR1 reads SEHNR; CDR2 reads FQNEAQ (reference sequence). The length of the CDR3 is 12 residues. V was shortened by 6 bases and J by 8 bases, with 11 bases between the two germline ends. The CDR3 here is CASSITEYTIYF. DNA for the CDR3: TGTGCCAGCAGTATTACGGAGTACACCATATATTTT.

The chain carries TRBV2 and TRBJ2-3, with D possibly called TRBD1 or TRBD2 (5 bases each). Per germline, CDR1 SNHLY and CDR2 FYNNEI. CDR3 size: 15 residues. V was pared by 4 bases and J by 6 bases, with 17 bases between. CDR3 residues: CASSGRGALGDTQYF. The CDR3 bases are TGTGCCAGCAGTGGAAGAGGGGCCCTAGGGGATACGCAGTATTTT.